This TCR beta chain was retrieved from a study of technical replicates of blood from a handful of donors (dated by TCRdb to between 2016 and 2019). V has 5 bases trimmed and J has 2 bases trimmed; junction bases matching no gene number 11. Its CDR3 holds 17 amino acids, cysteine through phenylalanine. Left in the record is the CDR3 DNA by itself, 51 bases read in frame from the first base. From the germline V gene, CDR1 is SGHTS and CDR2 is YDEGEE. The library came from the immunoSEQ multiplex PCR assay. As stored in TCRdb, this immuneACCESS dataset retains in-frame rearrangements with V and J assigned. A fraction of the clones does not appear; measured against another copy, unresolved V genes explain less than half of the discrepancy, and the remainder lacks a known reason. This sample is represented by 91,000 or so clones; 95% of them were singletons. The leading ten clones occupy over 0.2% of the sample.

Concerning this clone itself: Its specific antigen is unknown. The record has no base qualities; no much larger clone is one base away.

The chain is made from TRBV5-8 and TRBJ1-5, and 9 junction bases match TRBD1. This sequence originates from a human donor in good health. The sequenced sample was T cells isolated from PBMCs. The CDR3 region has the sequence CASRLQGQGKRNQPQHF. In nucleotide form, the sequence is TGTGCCAGCAGGCTACAAGGACAGGGGAAGCGCAATCAGCCCCAGCATTTT.